This TCR beta chain emerged from a study of blood T cells in healthy people across ages. Then a second PCR, running about 7 to 11 cycles, was carried out with a sample-barcoded 5' primer and a J-beta primer mix. From the 5' RACE reads, TCRdb called clonotypes with MiXCR, one entry per CDR3 protein. Of 700,000 or so distinct CDR3 sequences in the sample, about 24% are singletons; the top ten hold 22%. The length of the CDR3 is 17 residues. Germline CDR1 and CDR2: SGHTA and FQGNSA. V gave up 4 bases and J gave up 0 bases, with 16 bases separating them. The chain has TRBV7-2 and TRBJ1-3, with D perhaps matching TRBD1 (5 bases). The receptor was isolated from a man between 65 and 80 years old in good health. The sequenced sample consisted of blood. The CDR3 DNA follows: TGTGCCAGCAGCTCTAAACGGCAGGGAACCTCTGGAAACACCATATATTTT. The encoded protein is CASSSKRQGTSGNTIYF. The full variable domain, in which reference TRBV7-2 and TRBJ1-3 provide the parts outside the CDR3, is GAGVSQSPSNKVTEKGKDVELRCDPISGHTALYWYRQSLGQGLEFLIYFQGNSAPDKSGLPSDRFSAERTGGSVSTLTIQRTQQEDSAVYLCASSSKRQGTSGNTIYFGEGSWLTVV.